Below, 5 T cell receptor beta chains from the same sample are listed, as sequenced in a study of blood T cell repertoires in COVID-19. Generated by immunoSEQ multiplex PCR, the TCRdb table keeps only in-frame clones and is missing some. Among about 15,000 clones listed, around 73% were seen once. Sequencing used peripheral blood. These receptors all come from a man between 65 and 85 years old with acute or convalescent COVID-19.

This clone came up a few times. The V gene is TRBV18, the J gene TRBJ2-1, with 12 bases lining up with TRBD2. This CDR3 has 17 amino acids. Germline assignment: CDR1 KGHSH and CDR2 LQKENI. V was pared by 0 bases and J by 5 bases, with 5 bases of the junction left unmatched. The CDR3 sequence is CASSPPSSGGAHNEQFF. Here the CDR3 DNA reads TGTGCCAGCTCACCACCTTCTAGCGGGGGGGCTCACAATGAGCAGTTCTTC.

This chain uses TRBV6-6 with TRBJ2-5, with D uncertain. CDR1 MNHNY and CDR2 SVGAGI come from the germline V gene (reference sequence). This CDR3 is 11 amino acids long. V shed 4 bases and J shed 2 bases, with 2 bases lying between them. The CDR3 protein is CASSSQETQYF. The CDR3 DNA reads as TGTGCCAGCAGTTCTCAAGAGACCCAGTACTTC.

The chain employs TRBV24-1 and TRBJ1-5, with 11 bases identical to TRBD1. This CDR3 contains 13 residues. The germline gives CDR1 KGHDR, CDR2 SFDVKD. Losses at the gene ends were 2 bases for V and 12 bases for J; bases not matched to a gene: 2. The CDR3 DNA follows: TGTGCCACCAGTGATTGGGGGACAGGGGGCCAGCATTTT. This sequence encodes CATSDWGTGGQHF.

This rearrangement joins TRBV28 to TRBJ1-2; D is unclear. V lost 10 bases to trimming and J lost 7 bases, with 16 bases between them. CDR1 MDHEN and CDR2 SYDVKM come from the germline V gene. CDR3 length equals 12 residues. The CDR3: CAINPGKSGYTF. Written as DNA, the CDR3 is TGTGCCATCAATCCGGGGAAAAGTGGCTACACCTTC.

The chain employs TRBV30 and TRBJ2-1, with a possible D match to TRBD2 (6 bases). The V end was cut by 3 bases, the J end by 6 bases, with 15 bases between. Germline-derived CDR1 and CDR2 are GTSNPN and SVGIG (reference sequence). This CDR3 spans 14 amino acids. The CDR3 nucleotides read TGTGCCTGGAGACCGGGACTTCAATCCAATGAGCAGTTCTTC. It encodes CAWRPGLQSNEQFF.